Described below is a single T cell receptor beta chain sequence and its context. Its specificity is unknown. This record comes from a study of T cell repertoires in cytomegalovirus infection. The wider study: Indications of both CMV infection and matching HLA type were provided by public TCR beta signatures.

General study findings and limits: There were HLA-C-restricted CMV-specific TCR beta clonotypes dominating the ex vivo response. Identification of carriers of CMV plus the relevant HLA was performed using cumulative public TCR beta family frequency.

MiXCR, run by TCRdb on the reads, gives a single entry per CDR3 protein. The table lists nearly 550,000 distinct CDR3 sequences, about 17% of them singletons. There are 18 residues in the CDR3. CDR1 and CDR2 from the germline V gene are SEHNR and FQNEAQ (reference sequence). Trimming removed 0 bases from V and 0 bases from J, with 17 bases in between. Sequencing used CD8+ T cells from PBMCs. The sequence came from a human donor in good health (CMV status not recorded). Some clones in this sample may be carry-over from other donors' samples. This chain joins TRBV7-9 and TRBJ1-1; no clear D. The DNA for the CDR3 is TGTGCCAGCAGCTTAGCAGGAGCCGGGCACTTAATGAACACTGAAGCTTTCTTT. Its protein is CASSLAGAGHLMNTEAFF. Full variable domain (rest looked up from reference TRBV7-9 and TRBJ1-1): DTGVSQNPRHKITKRGQNVTFRCDPISEHNRLYWYRQTLGQGPEFLTYFQNEAQLEKSRLLSDRFSAERPKGSFSTLEIQRTEQGDSAMYLCASSLAGAGHLMNTEAFFGQGTRLTVV.